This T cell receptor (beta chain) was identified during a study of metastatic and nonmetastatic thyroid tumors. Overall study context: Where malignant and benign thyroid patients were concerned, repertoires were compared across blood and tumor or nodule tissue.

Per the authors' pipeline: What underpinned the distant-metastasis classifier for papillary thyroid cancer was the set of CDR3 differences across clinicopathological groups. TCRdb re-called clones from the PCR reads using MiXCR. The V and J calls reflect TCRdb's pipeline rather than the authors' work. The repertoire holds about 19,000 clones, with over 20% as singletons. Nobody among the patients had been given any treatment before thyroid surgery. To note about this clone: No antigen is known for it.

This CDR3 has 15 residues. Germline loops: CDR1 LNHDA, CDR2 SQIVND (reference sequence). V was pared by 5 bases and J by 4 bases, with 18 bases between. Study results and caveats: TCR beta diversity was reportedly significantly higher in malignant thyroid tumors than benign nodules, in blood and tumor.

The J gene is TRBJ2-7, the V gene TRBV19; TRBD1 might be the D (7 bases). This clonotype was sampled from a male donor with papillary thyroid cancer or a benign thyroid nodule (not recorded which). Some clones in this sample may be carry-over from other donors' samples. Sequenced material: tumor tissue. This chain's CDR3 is CASSQGGGPPYEQYF. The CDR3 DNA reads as TGTGCCAGTAGTCAGGGGGGCGGGCCTCCGTACGAGCAGTACTTC. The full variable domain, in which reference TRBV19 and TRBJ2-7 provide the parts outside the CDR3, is DGGITQSPKYLFRKEGQNVTLSCEQNLNHDAMYWYRQDPGQGLRLIYYSQIVNDFQKGDIAEGYSVSREKKESFPLTVTSAQKNPTAFYLCASSQGGGPPYEQYFGPGTRLTVT.